The clone carrying this TCR beta chain was observed a single time. The entry originates in a study of Ad26.COV2.S vaccination and SARS-CoV-2 variants. The treatment is: approximately 18 received Ad26.COV2.S at low or high dose, single or two shots; roughly five received placebo; per-sample allocation not given. It was on day 63 after the first vaccine or placebo injection that samples were taken. Sequencing was performed with immunoSEQ multiplex PCR; in TCRdb, only in-frame clones are kept and a portion is missing. Seen here are fewer than 400,000 clones, approximately 89% observed once, and the top ten hold 1.5% to 2%. This CDR3 contains 15 residues. Germline V gene data show CDR1 as SGHVS and CDR2 as FNYEAQ. V gave up 1 base and J gave up 10 bases; unmatched junction bases: 6.

The chain carries TRBV7-6 and TRBJ1-6; 8 bases line up with TRBD1. The sequence derives from a person aged 18-65 years who received the Ad26.COV2.S COVID-19 vaccine or a placebo. The sample in question was peripheral blood, obtained in a trial of Ad26.COV2.S vaccine versus placebo. The CDR3 DNA reads TGTGCCAGCAGCTTAGGGACAGGGAGAGAATCACCCCTCCACTTT. It is translated as CASSLGTGRESPLHF.